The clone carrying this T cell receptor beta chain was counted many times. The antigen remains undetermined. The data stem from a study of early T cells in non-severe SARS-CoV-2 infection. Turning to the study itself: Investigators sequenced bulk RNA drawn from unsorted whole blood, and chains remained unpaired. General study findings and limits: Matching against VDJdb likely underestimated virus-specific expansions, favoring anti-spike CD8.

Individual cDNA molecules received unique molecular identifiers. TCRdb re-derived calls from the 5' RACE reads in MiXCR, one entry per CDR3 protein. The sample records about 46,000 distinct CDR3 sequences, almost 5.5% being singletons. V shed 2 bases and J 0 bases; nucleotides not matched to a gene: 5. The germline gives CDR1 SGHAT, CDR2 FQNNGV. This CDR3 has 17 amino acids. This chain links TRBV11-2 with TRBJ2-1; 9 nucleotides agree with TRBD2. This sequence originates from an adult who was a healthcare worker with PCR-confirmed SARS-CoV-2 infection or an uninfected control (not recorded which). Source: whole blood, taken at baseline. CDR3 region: CASSLTSSGNSYNEQFF. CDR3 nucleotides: TGTGCCAGCAGCTTAACTTCTAGCGGGAACTCCTACAATGAGCAGTTCTTC.